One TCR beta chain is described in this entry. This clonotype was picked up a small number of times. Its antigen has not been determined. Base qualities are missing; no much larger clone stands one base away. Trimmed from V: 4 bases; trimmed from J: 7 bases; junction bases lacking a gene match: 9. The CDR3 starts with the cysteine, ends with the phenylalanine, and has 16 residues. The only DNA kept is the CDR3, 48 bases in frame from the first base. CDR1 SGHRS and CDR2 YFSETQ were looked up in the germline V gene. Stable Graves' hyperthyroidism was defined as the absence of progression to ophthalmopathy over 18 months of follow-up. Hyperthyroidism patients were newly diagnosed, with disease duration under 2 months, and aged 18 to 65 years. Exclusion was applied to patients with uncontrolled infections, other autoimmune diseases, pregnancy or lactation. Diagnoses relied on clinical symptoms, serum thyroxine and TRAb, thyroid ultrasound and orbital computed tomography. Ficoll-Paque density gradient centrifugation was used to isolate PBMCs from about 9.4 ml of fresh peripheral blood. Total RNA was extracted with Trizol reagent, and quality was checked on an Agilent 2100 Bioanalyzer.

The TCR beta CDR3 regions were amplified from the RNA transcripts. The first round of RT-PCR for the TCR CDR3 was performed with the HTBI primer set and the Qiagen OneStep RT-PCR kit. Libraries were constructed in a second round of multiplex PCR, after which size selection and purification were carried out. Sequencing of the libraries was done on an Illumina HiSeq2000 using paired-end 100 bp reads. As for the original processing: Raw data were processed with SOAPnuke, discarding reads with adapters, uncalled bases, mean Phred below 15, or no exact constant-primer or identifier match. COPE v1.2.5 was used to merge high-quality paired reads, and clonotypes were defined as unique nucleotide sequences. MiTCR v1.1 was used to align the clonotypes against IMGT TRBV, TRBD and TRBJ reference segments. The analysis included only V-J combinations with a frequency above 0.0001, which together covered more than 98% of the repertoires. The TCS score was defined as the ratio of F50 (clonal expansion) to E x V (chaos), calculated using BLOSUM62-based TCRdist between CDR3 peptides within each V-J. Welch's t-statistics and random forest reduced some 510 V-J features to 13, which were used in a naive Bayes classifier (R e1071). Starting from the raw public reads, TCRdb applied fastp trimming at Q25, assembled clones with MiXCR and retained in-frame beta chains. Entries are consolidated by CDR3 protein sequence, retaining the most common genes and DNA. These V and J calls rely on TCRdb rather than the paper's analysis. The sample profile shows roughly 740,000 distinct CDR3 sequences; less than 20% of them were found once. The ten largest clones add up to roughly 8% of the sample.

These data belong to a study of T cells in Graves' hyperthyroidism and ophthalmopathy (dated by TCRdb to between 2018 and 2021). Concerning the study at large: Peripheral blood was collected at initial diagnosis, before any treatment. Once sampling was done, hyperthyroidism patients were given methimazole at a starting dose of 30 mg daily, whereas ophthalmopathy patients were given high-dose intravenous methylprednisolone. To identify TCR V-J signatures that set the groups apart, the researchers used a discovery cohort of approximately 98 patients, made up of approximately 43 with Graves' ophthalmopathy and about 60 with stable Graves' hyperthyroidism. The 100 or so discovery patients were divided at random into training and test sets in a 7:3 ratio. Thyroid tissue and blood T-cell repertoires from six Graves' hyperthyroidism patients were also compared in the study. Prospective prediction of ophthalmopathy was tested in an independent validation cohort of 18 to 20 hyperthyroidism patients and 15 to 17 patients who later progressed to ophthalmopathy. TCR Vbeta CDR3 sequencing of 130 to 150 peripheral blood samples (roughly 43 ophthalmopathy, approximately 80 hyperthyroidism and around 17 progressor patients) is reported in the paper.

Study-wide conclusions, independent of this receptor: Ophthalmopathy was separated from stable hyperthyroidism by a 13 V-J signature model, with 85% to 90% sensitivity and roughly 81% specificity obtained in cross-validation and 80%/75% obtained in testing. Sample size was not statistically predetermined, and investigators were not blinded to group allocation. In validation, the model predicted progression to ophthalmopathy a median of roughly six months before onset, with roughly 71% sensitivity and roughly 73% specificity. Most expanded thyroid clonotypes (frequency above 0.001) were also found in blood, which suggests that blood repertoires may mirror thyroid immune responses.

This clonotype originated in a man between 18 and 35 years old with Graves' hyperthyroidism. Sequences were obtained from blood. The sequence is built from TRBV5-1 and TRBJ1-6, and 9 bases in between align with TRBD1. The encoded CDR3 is CASSDGTGPWNSPLHF. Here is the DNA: TGCGCCAGCAGCGACGGGACAGGGCCCTGGAATTCACCCCTCCACTTT.